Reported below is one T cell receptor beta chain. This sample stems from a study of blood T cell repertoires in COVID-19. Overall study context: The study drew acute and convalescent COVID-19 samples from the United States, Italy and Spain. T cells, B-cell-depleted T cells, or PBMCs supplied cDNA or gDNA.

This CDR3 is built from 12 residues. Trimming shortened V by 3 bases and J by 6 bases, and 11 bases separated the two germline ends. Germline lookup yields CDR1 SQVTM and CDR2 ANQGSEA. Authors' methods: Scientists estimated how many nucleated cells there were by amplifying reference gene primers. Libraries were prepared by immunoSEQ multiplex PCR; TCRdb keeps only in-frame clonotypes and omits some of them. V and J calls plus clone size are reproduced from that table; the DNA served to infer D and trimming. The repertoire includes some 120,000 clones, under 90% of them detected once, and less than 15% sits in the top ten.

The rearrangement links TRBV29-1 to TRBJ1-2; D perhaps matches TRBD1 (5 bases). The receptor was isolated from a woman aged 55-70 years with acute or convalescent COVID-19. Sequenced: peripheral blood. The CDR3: CSVEPGPDGYTF. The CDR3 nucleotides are TGCAGCGTTGAGCCAGGGCCGGATGGCTACACCTTC.